This TCR beta chain was recovered during a study of lung T cells in sarcoidosis with Löfgren's syndrome. At the level of the study: Löfgren's syndrome patients were the main repertoire analysis focus. Study-wide results and limits: Multiple Löfgren's syndrome patients reportedly shared TRAV12-1 and TRBV2 CDR3 motifs.

TCRdb re-analysed the reads in MiXCR, keeping a single row per CDR3 protein. The sample yields tens of thousands of distinct CDR3 sequences, 21% seen once. On this clonotype: Its specificity is not known. A clone one base away is much larger, so this may be a read error.

The CDR3 has 15 amino acids. Germline lookup yields CDR1 SEHNR and CDR2 FQNEAQ (reference sequence). The receptor's source is a human donor with sarcoidosis (Löfgren's syndrome or another form), or a control subject (not recorded which). Sequencing used CD4+ T cells from PBMCs. The gene calls are TRBV7-9 and TRBJ1-1; D is possibly TRBD1 (6 bases). The CDR3 here is CASSPSAGRDTEASF. DNA of the CDR3: TGTGCCAGCAGCCCAAGCGCCGGACGGGACACTGAAGCTTCCTTT.